Listed below are T cell receptor beta chains from one sample, sequenced in a study of shared clonotypes between healthy human individuals. Assay used: immunoSEQ multiplex PCR; TCRdb lists only in-frame clones, some missing. The data show 1.4 million or so clones, with approximately 98.5% seen just once and roughly 0.36% held by the top ten. Sequences were obtained from naive CD4+ T cells sorted from blood. These receptors originate from a young man in good health. Each CDR3 is given with its conserved first and last residue. Each record gives: CDR3 DNA, CDR3 protein, D gene, J gene, clone size, V gene. A D gene is named only where the DNA matches it firmly. Only some rows state a clone size, as once, few, many or a class for expanded clones.

TGTGCCAGCGGGACAGGGCTTACCGATACGCAGTATTTT,CASGTGLTDTQYF,TRBD1,TRBJ2-3,once,TRBV2
TGTGCCAGCAGTGGGGGAGTGAGCGGTCAGCCCCAGCATTTT,CASSGGVSGQPQHF,NA,TRBJ1-5,NA,TRBV6-1
TGTGCCAGCTCACTTGAATCGGGACTAGCGACGTTCGAGCAGTACTTC,CASSLESGLATFEQYF,TRBD2,TRBJ2-7,NA,TRBV18
TGCGCCAGCAGCTGGGGCCGAATAGGGACTATACAAGAGACCCAGTACTTC,CASSWGRIGTIQETQYF,TRBD2,TRBJ2-5,many,TRBV5-1
TGTGCCAGCAGTCCCTCGACAGGGGGGATTGCGGCTTTCTTT,CASSPSTGGIAAFF,TRBD1,TRBJ1-1,NA,TRBV28
TGTGCCAGCAGACGGACACCCAAACCGGAGCACATTCAGTACTTC,CASRRTPKPEHIQYF,NA,TRBJ2-4,once,TRBV27
TGTGCCAGCAGCTTGAGGCATCATCAGCAGTTCTTC,CASSLRHHQQFF,NA,TRBJ2-1,NA,TRBV5-6
TGTGCCAGCAGCAAAGGGACTAGCGGGAGGAACGAGCAGTACTTC,CASSKGTSGRNEQYF,NA,TRBJ2-7,NA,TRBV21-1
TGCGCCAGCAGTAAAACAGGGGGTGAGACTGAAGCTTTCTTT,CASSKTGGETEAFF,TRBD1,TRBJ1-1,NA,TRBV10-1
TGTGCCAGCAGCCCCAACTCGGGCAGCTCCTACGAGCAGTACTTC,CASSPNSGSSYEQYF,NA,TRBJ2-7,once,TRBV6-1
TGTGCCAGCTCACCACCGGGTTCCCCAGATACGCAGTATTTT,CASSPPGSPDTQYF,NA,TRBJ2-3,NA,TRBV18
TGTGCCAGCACCCCGATGAACACTGAAGCTTTCTTT,CASTPMNTEAFF,NA,TRBJ1-1,NA,TRBV28
TGTGCCAGCAGCTTACGAGGCGCGGCGGACGAGCAGTACTTC,CASSLRGAADEQYF,NA,TRBJ2-7,NA,TRBV11-2
TGTGCCAGCAGTTTATGGGACAGGTCCTACGAGCAGTACTTC,CASSLWDRSYEQYF,TRBD1,TRBJ2-7,once,TRBV28
TGCGCCAGCAGCTTGGTACAGGGATCTTCCTACGAGCAGTACTTC,CASSLVQGSSYEQYF,NA,TRBJ2-7,NA,TRBV5-1
TGCGCCAGCAGCTTGGGAACAGGGGTAGGCGGGAGGGCCCGGACAGATACGCAGTATTTT,CASSLGTGVGGRARTDTQYF,TRBD2,TRBJ2-3,once,TRBV5-1
TGTGCCAGCAGCTCCCTCTCCGGGACGGCGACCACAGATACGCAGTATTTT,CASSSLSGTATTDTQYF,NA,TRBJ2-3,NA,TRBV25-1
TGTGCCAGCAGCCAGGATCAGGGGGCGCGAGAGAACGAGCAGTACTTC,CASSQDQGARENEQYF,TRBD1,TRBJ2-7,NA,TRBV14
TGCAGTGCTAGAAGGGAAGAGACCCAGTACTTC,CSARREETQYF,NA,TRBJ2-5,NA,TRBV20-1
TGTGCCAGCAGCGTATCGCACCACAATGAGCAGTTCTTC,CASSVSHHNEQFF,NA,TRBJ2-1,NA,TRBV9
TGCGCCAGCAGCGTAACAGGGATGGATGAAGCTTTCTTT,CASSVTGMDEAFF,NA,TRBJ1-1,NA,TRBV5-1
TGTGCCAGCAGCCAGACAGGGACACTCGTTTCCTACGAGCAGTACTTC,CASSQTGTLVSYEQYF,TRBD1,TRBJ2-7,NA,TRBV14
TGTGCCAGCAGTGCCTTAGCGGGAATCCGTTACGAGCAGTACTTC,CASSALAGIRYEQYF,TRBD2,TRBJ2-7,once,TRBV25-1
TGTGCCACCAGCAGAGATGAAAAACTGTTTTTT,CATSRDEKLFF,NA,TRBJ1-4,once,TRBV15
TGTGCCAGCAGCGTCGCGGGAGTCGACTCCTACGAGCAGTACTTC,CASSVAGVDSYEQYF,TRBD2,TRBJ2-7,NA,TRBV9
TGTGCCAGCAGCGACCCGAAGACTTACACAGATACGCAGTATTTT,CASSDPKTYTDTQYF,NA,TRBJ2-3,NA,TRBV9
TGTGCCAGCTCTGGCCGGGACACTGAAGCTTTCTTT,CASSGRDTEAFF,NA,TRBJ1-1,NA,TRBV7-9
TGCGCCAGCAGCTTGGACAGGGGCCTCATCTCCTACGAGCAGTACTTC,CASSLDRGLISYEQYF,TRBD1,TRBJ2-7,NA,TRBV5-1
TGCGCCAGCAGCCAGATGCCGTTTGGGACAGGGAACTACGAGCAGTACTTC,CASSQMPFGTGNYEQYF,TRBD1,TRBJ2-7,once,TRBV4-1
TGTGCCAGCGGCGGGGGGGCTAGCGGTTACAATGAGCAGTTCTTC,CASGGGASGYNEQFF,TRBD2,TRBJ2-1,NA,TRBV7-8
TGTGCCAGCAGCCCGGGGGACAGGCAAGATGGCTACACCTTC,CASSPGDRQDGYTF,TRBD1,TRBJ1-2,NA,TRBV9
TGCGCCAGCAGACCCGGACTAGCGGGAGGTTTCTCCTACAATGAGCAGTTCTTC,CASRPGLAGGFSYNEQFF,TRBD2,TRBJ2-1,NA,TRBV10-2
TGTGCCAGCAGCTCCCCGGGCCTCCCAAACTACAATGAGCAGTTCTTC,CASSSPGLPNYNEQFF,NA,TRBJ2-1,NA,TRBV28
TGTGCCAGCATGGTACTAGCGGGAGGGCCGCGGGAGCAGTACTTC,CASMVLAGGPREQYF,TRBD2,TRBJ2-7,NA,TRBV2
TGTGCCAGCAGCTCACACCCAGGGGATCTAGCGGGAGAGCAGACCCAGTACTTC,CASSSHPGDLAGEQTQYF,TRBD2,TRBJ2-5,NA,TRBV5-8
TGTGCCAGCAGTCCCAGTCTCTCCGATGAAAAACTGTTTTTT,CASSPSLSDEKLFF,NA,TRBJ1-4,NA,TRBV28
TGTGCCAGCAGCTTAAATGGGCTAGCGGACACCGGGGAGCTGTTTTTT,CASSLNGLADTGELFF,TRBD2,TRBJ2-2,once,TRBV11-3
TGCGCCAGCAGCTTCTCCTTACAGGCCACCGGGGAGCTGTTTTTT,CASSFSLQATGELFF,NA,TRBJ2-2,once,TRBV5-1
TGTGCCAGCAGCGTAGATCTGAGATTGAACACTGAAGCTTTCTTT,CASSVDLRLNTEAFF,NA,TRBJ1-1,NA,TRBV9
TGCGCCAGCAGCTTGCCGGGACCATACAATGAGCAGTTCTTC,CASSLPGPYNEQFF,NA,TRBJ2-1,NA,TRBV5-1
TGTGCCATCAGTGAGGGGGGGCTGGGGCTAGCCTACGAGCAGTACTTC,CAISEGGLGLAYEQYF,NA,TRBJ2-7,NA,TRBV10-3
TGCGCCAGCAGCTTGGCCGGGTCGTTAAAAGGGGAGACCCAGTACTTC,CASSLAGSLKGETQYF,NA,TRBJ2-5,NA,TRBV5-1
TGTGCCAGCAGCCCTAGGACCAGGGTCCCGAACACTGAAGCTTTCTTT,CASSPRTRVPNTEAFF,NA,TRBJ1-1,once,TRBV5-4
TGTGCCAGCAGTACTCCGGGACCCGGCGGCTCCTACGAGCAGTACTTC,CASSTPGPGGSYEQYF,NA,TRBJ2-7,once,TRBV28
TGTGCCAGCAGCCTCCGGGGAAACGGGGAGCTGTTTTTT,CASSLRGNGELFF,NA,TRBJ2-2,NA,TRBV7-8
TGTGCCAGCAGCTTAGTCAGGGAGGATACGCAGTATTTT,CASSLVREDTQYF,NA,TRBJ2-3,NA,TRBV7-9
TGTGCCAGCTCACCACTCTCCACAGAATTATACACCGGGGAGCTGTTTTTT,CASSPLSTELYTGELFF,NA,TRBJ2-2,NA,TRBV18
TGTGCCATCGGGGCGGGGCCCACAGATACGCAGTATTTT,CAIGAGPTDTQYF,NA,TRBJ2-3,NA,TRBV10-3
TGTGCCTTGTCGACTAGGCTCTGGGATGAGCAGTTCTTC,CALSTRLWDEQFF,NA,TRBJ2-1,NA,TRBV10-3
TGTGCCAGCAGCGTAGCTTCCTTCACAGATACGCAGTATTTT,CASSVASFTDTQYF,NA,TRBJ2-3,NA,TRBV9
TGCGCCAGCAGCCACACTTATCCGGGACGGAGCTCCTACGAGCAGTACTTC,CASSHTYPGRSSYEQYF,NA,TRBJ2-7,NA,TRBV5-1
TGTGCCAGCACCCTGACGAGGATCCCAGCTAACTATGGCTACACCTTC,CASTLTRIPANYGYTF,NA,TRBJ1-2,NA,TRBV6-6
TGCGCCAGCAGTGACCTTCGACAGGGATCTAGCACAGATACGCAGTATTTT,CASSDLRQGSSTDTQYF,TRBD1,TRBJ2-3,NA,TRBV10-1
TGTGCCAGCAGCTTGATCGACAGAAGCTCTGGAAACACCATATATTTT,CASSLIDRSSGNTIYF,NA,TRBJ1-3,NA,TRBV5-5
TGTGCCAGCAGCTTTCCGAGAAATGAGCAGTTCTTC,CASSFPRNEQFF,NA,TRBJ2-1,NA,TRBV7-9
TGCAGCGTTGAAGGCGGAAGCTCCTACAATGAGCAGTTCTTC,CSVEGGSSYNEQFF,NA,TRBJ2-1,NA,TRBV29-1
TGTGCCAGCACCGTCACGGGAGATGGCAATGAGCAGTTCTTC,CASTVTGDGNEQFF,NA,TRBJ2-1,NA,TRBV9
TGTGCCAGCAGTTTGTCGTCAGGGTCCACTGAAGCTTTCTTT,CASSLSSGSTEAFF,NA,TRBJ1-1,NA,TRBV28
TGTGCCAGCAGTTTCCATTCCCGGCTAGCGCGGGGGACCCAGTACTTC,CASSFHSRLARGTQYF,NA,TRBJ2-5,NA,TRBV27
TGTGCCAGCAGTCCCGGACTAGGCCATGGTGGGATGGGGCAGTTCTTC,CASSPGLGHGGMGQFF,TRBD2,TRBJ2-1,NA,TRBV6-4